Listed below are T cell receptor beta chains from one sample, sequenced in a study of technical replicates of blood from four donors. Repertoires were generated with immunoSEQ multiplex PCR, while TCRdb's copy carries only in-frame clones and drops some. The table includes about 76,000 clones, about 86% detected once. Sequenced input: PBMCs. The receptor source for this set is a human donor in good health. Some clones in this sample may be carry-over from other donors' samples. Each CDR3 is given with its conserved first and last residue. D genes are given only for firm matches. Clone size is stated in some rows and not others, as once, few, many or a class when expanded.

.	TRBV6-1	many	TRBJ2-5	TGTGCCAGCAGTGAAGTTGGAGGGAGCAGCGAGACCCAGTACTTC	CASSEVGGSSETQYF
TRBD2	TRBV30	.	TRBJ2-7	TGTGCCTGGATTGGACTAGCGGGAGCGGGGGAGCAGTACTTC	CAWIGLAGAGEQYF
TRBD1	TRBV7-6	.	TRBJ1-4	TGTGCCAGCAGCGCAGGACAGGGGGCAAATGAAAAACTGTTTTTT	CASSAGQGANEKLFF
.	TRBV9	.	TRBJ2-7	TGTGCCAGCAGCGAGAGGGGGGGCCCCTCCTACGAGCAGTACTTC	CASSERGGPSYEQYF
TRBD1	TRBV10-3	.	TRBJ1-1	TGTGCCATCAGTGAGATCAATCGATCCGGCGGGACAGGGGCGCCCAGACCAGACACTGAAGCTTTCTTT	CAISEINRSGGTGAPRPDTEAFF
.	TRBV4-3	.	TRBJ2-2	TGCGCCAGCAGCCAAGGTCAGCGGGTGAACACCGGGGAGCTGTTTTTT	CASSQGQRVNTGELFF
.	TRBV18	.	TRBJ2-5	TGTGCCAGCTCACCACTCTCTGGCGGGCAAGAGACCCAGTACTTC	CASSPLSGGQETQYF
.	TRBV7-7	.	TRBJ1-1	TGTGCCAGCAGCCAGGACAGGAACACTGAAGCTTTCTTT	CASSQDRNTEAFF
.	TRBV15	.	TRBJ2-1	TGTGCCACCAGAGGGAGCGTAAATGAGCAGTTCTTC	CATRGSVNEQFF
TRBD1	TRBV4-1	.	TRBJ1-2	TGCGCCAGCAGCCACCTCCTCGGCCGACAGACAGGGGCAAACTATGGCTACACCTTC	CASSHLLGRQTGANYGYTF
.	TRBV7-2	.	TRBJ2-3	TGTGCCAGCAGCTTCGCGGGACCAGATACGCAGTATTTT	CASSFAGPDTQYF
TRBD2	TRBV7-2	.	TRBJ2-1	TGTGCCAGCAGCTTTCCGGCTAGCGGGGTACGCGGTGAGCAGTTCTTC	CASSFPASGVRGEQFF
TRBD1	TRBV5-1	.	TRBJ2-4	TGCGCCAGCAGCTACGGACAGGGGCTAGCCAAAAACATTCAGTACTTC	CASSYGQGLAKNIQYF
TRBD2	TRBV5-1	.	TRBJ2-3	TGCGCCAGCAGCTTTTTAGCGGGAGTGACAGATACGCAGTATTTT	CASSFLAGVTDTQYF
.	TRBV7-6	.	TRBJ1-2	TGTGCCAGCAGCCTTACGCAGGGGACTAACTATGGCTACACCTTC	CASSLTQGTNYGYTF
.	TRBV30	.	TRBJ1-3	TGTGCCTGGAGAAGCAGGTCATCTGGAAACACCATATATTTT	CAWRSRSSGNTIYF